Sequencing of this TCR beta chain was carried out in a study of spatial heterogeneity in lung cancer (dated by TCRdb to between 2018 and 2021). Study-level background: More beta-chain than alpha-chain transcripts were consistently detected, likely reflecting higher beta-chain transcript abundance. In the raw uncorrected reads, each unique combination of TCR and UMI appeared more than ten times on average. TCR alpha and beta repertoires were quantitatively compared across multiple tumor regions, matched nontumor lung and blood in non-small cell lung cancer. The study linked features of the TCR repertoire to counts of nonsynonymous mutations, which were determined by whole-exome sequencing of tumor tissue. At surgery, 220 tumor regions, fewer than 85 matched nontumor lung samples and fewer than 60 PBMC samples were TCR-sequenced for both alpha and beta chains.

Only a few counts were recorded for this clonotype. What antigen it recognizes has not been identified. No base quality values were provided; no much bigger clone lies one nucleotide off. The CDR3, cysteine through phenylalanine, is 12 amino acids long. CDR3 DNA only is kept here, 36 bases in frame from base 1. Trimming takes 4 bases off V and 7 bases off J; junction bases not matched to a gene: 3. Taken from the germline V gene (reference sequence), the CDR1 and CDR2 loops are SEHNR and FQNEAQ. Libraries were made using 5' RACE. The sample was run on a NextSeq 500. To allow correction of PCR and sequencing errors, the TCR library protocol tagged every TCR cDNA molecule with a unique molecular identifier. As for the original processing: TCR identification, UMI-based error correction and CDR3 extraction were all carried out with Decombinator tools. TCRs above a frequency of 2 per 1,000, corresponding to the top 1% of the tumor frequency distribution, were defined as expanded. Each repertoire was subsampled 100 times to 5,000 TCRs, after which Renyi diversity was computed with the R vegan package. To build CDR3 similarity networks, amino acid triplet string-kernel similarity was used, and CDR3s were connected when their pairwise similarity was above 0.82. TCRdb reran the public reads through fastp at Q25 and MiXCR, keeping productive beta chains. CDR3 protein sequences are deduplicated, and each keeps its most common genes and DNA. None of the V and J calls come from the authors' own analysis; TCRdb made them. This sample has about 92,000 distinct CDR3 sequences in its table, and less than 15% of those were observed once. The ten top clones hold more than 40% of the sample.

Broad study findings and their caveats: Additional single-cell paired TCR alpha and beta sequencing was considered necessary to confirm, at a functional level, the hypothesis that regional TCRs recognize regional mutations. Ubiquitous expanded tumor TCRs showed up in blood more often at tumor resection than at routine follow-up.

According to the study, the label for this sample's time point signals: sample taken at primary tumor resection. Donors were some 70 patients with early-stage, untreated non-small cell lung cancer from the lung TRACERx cohort. For TCR sequencing, whole RNA was extracted from tumor and nontumor lung tissue, or from cryopreserved PBMC samples, and no cell sorting was done. Only patients with enough RNA available from two or more tumor regions were chosen for TCR sequencing. The chain is encoded by TRBV7-9 joined to TRBJ1-2; 7 bases in the middle match TRBD1. The sequence was collected from a male donor with early-stage non-small cell lung cancer. The material sequenced was PBMCs, taken at surgery. The encoded CDR3 is CASSSDRVGYTF. The DNA is as follows: TGTGCCAGCAGCTCAGACAGGGTTGGCTACACCTTC.